The 13 T cell receptor beta chains in this list originate from one sample, sequenced in a study of CD8+ T cells in alopecia areata. Alopecia areata patients provided lesional scalp punch biopsies and peripheral blood. RNA was isolated and reverse transcribed to cDNA, the sequencing template. The table came from immunoSEQ multiplex PCR; TCRdb's copy has only in-frame clones and leaves some out. The sample shows about 7,400 clones, approximately 70% of them seen only once. Here the sequenced sample was skin, taken at week 0. The receptors shown here come from a human donor with alopecia areata.

V and J are TRBV30 and TRBJ1-5, with D possibly matching TRBD1 (5 bases). Trimming pared 3 bases from V and 4 bases from J, leaving 13 bases between. This CDR3 has 14 amino acids. The germline V gene encodes CDR1 GTSNPN and CDR2 SVGIG (reference sequence). CDR3 in amino acids: CAWRGPSPNQPQHF. In DNA, the CDR3 is TGTGCCTGGAGGGGGCCAAGCCCTAATCAGCCCCAGCATTTT.

This clone was seen a single time. The CDR3 DNA reads TGTGCCAGCAGCGCGCGAGGAGTCTACACCTTC. Its translation is CASSARGVYTF. The V and J genes are TRBV9 and TRBJ1-2; D is undetermined. CDR1 SGDLS and CDR2 YYNGEE come from the germline V gene. V dropped 3 bases and J dropped 10 bases, with 10 bases sitting between them. The CDR3 sequence is 11 residues long. The variable domain in full, with the rest retrieved from reference TRBV9 and TRBJ1-2, is DSGVTQTPKHLITATGQRVTLRCSPRSGDLSVYWYQQSLDQGLQFLIQYYNGEERAKGNILERFSAQQFPDLHSELNLSSLELGDSALYFCASSARGVYTFGSGTRLTVV.

Comments on this clone: In the same sample, other DNA sequences code for this CDR3. CDR3 sequence (DNA): TGTGCCAGCTCCCTGATTGAGGATCGCAATCAGCCCCAGCATTTT. This gives the protein CASSLIEDRNQPQHF. The chain joins TRBV18 to TRBJ1-5; D unresolved. The length of the CDR3 is 15 residues. The V end was cut by 6 bases, the J end by 2 bases, with 14 bases between. Germline V lookup: CDR1 KGHSH, CDR2 LQKENI.

The chain uses TRBV5-1 and TRBJ2-7; D might be TRBD2 (6 bases). V was shortened by 4 bases and J by 6 bases, with 17 bases between the two germline ends. Per germline, CDR1 SGHRS and CDR2 YFSETQ. This CDR3 region has 14 residues. This CDR3 is CASSLDQEGGEQYF. CDR3 coding DNA: TGCGCCAGCAGCCTCGACCAGGAGGGAGGCGAGCAGTACTTC.

V gene TRBV9 combines with J gene TRBJ2-1, with TRBD2 matching over 13 bases. The CDR3 has 15 amino acids. V lost 4 bases to trimming and J lost 6 bases; unmatched junction nucleotides: 4. Looked up from germline, CDR1 is SGDLS and CDR2 is YYNGEE. Written as DNA, the CDR3 is TGTGCCAGCAGCCAACTAGCGGGGGGGCCCAATGAGCAGTTCTTC. Translating gives CASSQLAGGPNEQFF.

This chain uses TRBV7-9 with TRBJ1-3, with 8 nucleotides matching TRBD1. CDR1 SEHNR and CDR2 FQNEAQ come from the germline V gene (reference sequence). The junction had 4 bases not matched to a gene; V was cut back by 5 bases and J by 4 bases. This CDR3 comprises 14 residues. CDR3 nucleotides: TGTGCCAGCAGCCGGGGACAGGTGGGAAACACCATATATTTT. Its protein is CASSRGQVGNTIYF.

This chain links TRBV11-2 with TRBJ1-3; 7 bases are shared with TRBD1. CDR1 SGHAT and CDR2 FQNNGV come from the germline V gene. Trimming cost V 0 bases and J 10 bases; bases outside gene matches: 12. This CDR3 spans 16 amino acids. Here the CDR3 DNA reads TGTGCCAGCAGCTTAGATGGTGCGGACAGGCGGTCGACCATATATTTT. Amino acid sequence: CASSLDGADRRSTIYF.

The chain links TRBV2 to TRBJ2-1; 10 bases agree with TRBD2. The CDR3 is 15 amino acids. Germline loops: CDR1 SNHLY, CDR2 FYNNEI. The V segment lost 3 bases and the J segment 9 bases; nucleotides outside the gene matches: 8. The CDR3 nucleotides read TGTGCCAGCAGTGAGGAGCGGGGGGGCCCCCGTGAGCAGTTCTTC. Its translation is CASSEERGGPREQFF.

The chain carries TRBV4-1 and TRBJ1-5; 10 bases line up with TRBD1. V dropped 3 bases and J dropped 9; count of bases not matched to a gene: 2. Germline V gene sequence: CDR1 MGHRA, CDR2 YSYEKL. The CDR3 has 13 amino acids. The CDR3 DNA sequence: TGCGCCAGCAGCCAGACAGGGGGCCGGCCCCAGCATTTT. Translation gives CASSQTGGRPQHF.

The count of this clone is one. The chain recombines TRBV10-3 with TRBJ1-1; 7 bases are a match to TRBD1. The CDR3 is 14 residues long. Germline CDR1 is ENHRY and CDR2 is SYGVKD. Unmatched junction bases numbered 4, after V lost 2 bases and J lost 4 bases. The CDR3 nucleotides are TGTGCCATCAGTGAGAAGACAGGGTCCACTGAAGCTTTCTTT. It yields the protein CAISEKTGSTEAFF.

This clone occurred a few times. This chain links TRBV5-5 with TRBJ2-1; 11 bases align to TRBD1. CDR1 is SGHKS and CDR2 is YYEKEE in the germline V gene (reference sequence). CDR3 length equals 15 residues. Trimming took 4 bases from V and 9 from J; bases not matched to a gene: 9. The CDR3 reads CASSPDRGPRFEQFF. CDR3 DNA sequence: TGTGCCAGCAGCCCGGACAGGGGGCCGAGGTTTGAGCAGTTCTTC.

CDR3 sequence reads: CAWAQGPFNEKLFF. CDR3 sequence (DNA): TGTGCCTGGGCACAGGGGCCCTTTAATGAAAAACTGTTTTTT. The chain has TRBV30 and TRBJ1-4, with TRBD1 matching over 7 bases. CDR1 and CDR2 from the germline V gene are GTSNPN and SVGIG (reference sequence). V lost 5 bases, J lost 4 bases, and 7 bases stayed unmatched. This CDR3 comprises 14 residues. Full variable domain (remainder filled in from reference TRBV30 and TRBJ1-4): SQTIHQWPATLVQPVGSPLSLECTVEGTSNPNLYWYRQAAGRGLQLLFYSVGIGQISSEVPQNLSASRPQDRQFILSSKKLLLSDSGFYLCAWAQGPFNEKLFFGSGTQLSVL.

The rearrangement uses TRBV10-3 and TRBJ2-3, with 9 nucleotides matching TRBD2. With V trimmed by 11 bases and J by 3 bases, 12 bases remained unmatched. Germline V gene data show CDR1 as ENHRY and CDR2 as SYGVKD. This CDR3 region has 15 residues. The CDR3, as DNA: TGTGCCGTATACCGGGGACTAGCCTCGACAGATACGCAGTATTTT. Amino acids: CAVYRGLASTDTQYF.